This passage covers 18 T cell receptor beta chains from one sample sequenced in a study of blood T cell repertoires in COVID-19. TCRdb keeps only in-frame clones here, not all; method: immunoSEQ multiplex PCR. Among 200,000 to 250,000 clones listed, around 90% were seen once. The sequenced material came from PBMCs or T cells enriched from blood (not recorded which). These receptors were taken from a man aged 25 to 40 who had recovered from COVID-19.

V usage is TRBV6-2 or TRBV6-3 and J usage is TRBJ1-5, with D possibly matching TRBD1 (6 bases). This CDR3 contains 16 residues. Per the germline V gene, CDR1 is MNHEY and CDR2 is SVGEGT. With 2 bases removed from V and 7 bases from J, the gap between germline ends came to 18 bases. The CDR3 loop is CASSYKLAGVSQPQHF. The CDR3 DNA reads as TGTGCCAGCAGTTACAAATTGGCAGGGGTAAGCCAGCCCCAGCATTTT.

The J gene is TRBJ1-2, the V gene TRBV10-1, with a weak D call TRBD1 (6 bases). Germline V gene sequence: CDR1 WNHNN, CDR2 SYGVQD (reference sequence). The CDR3 loop spans 13 amino acids. V was pared by 6 bases and J by 1 base, with 9 bases between. Here the CDR3 DNA reads TGCGCCAGCAGCCGGACAGTTAACTATGGCTACACCTTC. Amino acids: CASSRTVNYGYTF.

A note on this clone: Other DNA sequences of this sample code for an identical CDR3. This chain connects TRBV2 to TRBJ2-5; no definite D call. The V gene lost 2 bases and the J gene lost 2 bases, with 3 bases spanning the gap. Germline V lookup: CDR1 SNHLY, CDR2 FYNNEI. The CDR3 is 12 amino acids. The CDR3 spells CASSEQQETQYF. In DNA, the CDR3 is TGTGCCAGCAGTGAACAGCAAGAGACCCAGTACTTC.

The rearrangement joins TRBV2 to TRBJ2-1; 12 nucleotides match TRBD2. V lost 3 bases to trimming and J lost 1 base; unmatched junction nucleotides: 7. CDR1 SNHLY and CDR2 FYNNEI come from the germline V gene. This CDR3 has 18 residues. The CDR3 loop reads CASSEPKTSGGSYNEQFF. For the CDR3, the DNA is TGTGCCAGCAGTGAGCCAAAGACTAGCGGGGGATCCTACAATGAGCAGTTCTTC. The full variable domain, its missing parts supplied by reference TRBV2 and TRBJ2-1, is EPEVTQTPSHQVTQMGQEVILRCVPISNHLYFYWYRQILGQKVEFLVSFYNNEISEKSEIFDDQFSVERPDGSNFTLKIRSTKLEDSAMYFCASSEPKTSGGSYNEQFFGPGTRLTVL.

The genes are TRBV6-5 and TRBJ2-2, with D possibly being TRBD2 (5 bases). The CDR3 sequence is 12 residues long. Germline V CDR1 and CDR2: MNHEY, SVGAGI. The germline V and J ends were trimmed by 8 bases and 4 bases, with 8 bases remaining between them. The CDR3 here is CASRLSTGELFF. Written as DNA, the CDR3 is TGTGCCAGCCGACTATCCACCGGGGAGCTGTTTTTT.

CDR3 in DNA: TGCGCCAGCAGCCAGGGGGGTTCTGGGGCCAACGTCCTGACTTTC. Translation gives CASSQGGSGANVLTF. The rearrangement uses TRBV4-3 and TRBJ2-6, with D maybe TRBD2 (6 bases). This CDR3 has 15 residues. Germline loops: CDR1 LGHNA, CDR2 YSLEER. V was clipped by 3 bases and J by 1 base, with 7 bases between them.

This clone turned up a few times. The gene calls are TRBV6-5 and TRBJ2-7, with 11 bases matching TRBD2. CDR1 is MNHEY, CDR2 SVGAGI, per germline. The CDR3 extends over 15 amino acids. J gave up 1 base and V 4 bases, and 3 bases lay outside the gene matches. The CDR3 DNA sequence: TGTGCCAGCAGTTTCGGACTAGCGGGTTCCTACGAGCAGTACTTC. It translates to CASSFGLAGSYEQYF.

V usage is TRBV30 and J usage is TRBJ1-2, with a possible D match to TRBD1 (5 bases). V was shortened by 2 bases and J by 4 bases, with 14 bases between the two germline ends. Germline lookup yields CDR1 GTSNPN and CDR2 SVGIG (reference sequence). This CDR3 is 14 amino acids long. CDR3 in DNA: TGTGCCTGGAGTTGGGGGGAGGGCGGCTATGGCTACACCTTC. The encoded protein is CAWSWGEGGYGYTF.

The chain joins TRBV19 to TRBJ2-7; 7 bases align to TRBD1. The CDR3 extends over 14 amino acids. The trim removed 3 bases at V and 0 bases at J, leaving 2 bases unmatched. Germline V gene data show CDR1 as LNHDA and CDR2 as SQIVND (reference sequence). In DNA, the CDR3 is TGTGCCAGTAGTATTACAGGGGCCTCCTACGAGCAGTACTTC. Translation: CASSITGASYEQYF.

V usage is TRBV4-1 and J usage is TRBJ2-2; TRBD1 matches at 10 bases. Trimming took 3 bases from V and 4 from J; bases not matched to a gene: 2. The CDR3 extends over 15 amino acids. Germline CDR1 reads MGHRA; CDR2 reads YSYEKL. CDR3 in amino acids: CASSHDRGLTGELFF. The CDR3 DNA is TGCGCCAGCAGCCACGACAGGGGGCTCACCGGGGAGCTGTTTTTT.

V is TRBV2 and J is TRBJ2-7, with 8 bases lining up with TRBD1. V lost 11 bases, J lost 3 bases, and 18 bases stayed unmatched. Germline assignment: CDR1 SNHLY and CDR2 FYNNEI. The CDR3 totals 16 residues. CDR3 bases: TGTGCCGCCCAAAGAGACAGGGGAACAAGTCTCTACGAGCAGTACTTC. Translated: CAAQRDRGTSLYEQYF.

This chain connects TRBV19 to TRBJ2-3; a possible D gene is TRBD2 (6 bases). The CDR3 contains 13 residues. The ends were cut back, 3 bases at V and 5 bases at J, with 9 bases in the middle. The germline CDR1 and CDR2 sequences are LNHDA and SQIVND (reference sequence). CDR3 bases: TGTGCCAGTAGTATTGCGGGGAGAGATACGCAGTATTTT. This encodes CASSIAGRDTQYF. Based on the CDR3 plus reference TRBV19 and TRBJ2-3, the full variable domain is DGGITQSPKYLFRKEGQNVTLSCEQNLNHDAMYWYRQDPGQGLRLIYYSQIVNDFQKGDIAEGYSVSREKKESFPLTVTSAQKNPTAFYLCASSIAGRDTQYFGPGTRLTVL.

This chain uses TRBV7-2 with TRBJ2-6; 9 nucleotides align to TRBD1. V shed 2 bases and J 3 bases; nucleotides not matched to a gene: 5. CDR3 length: 17 residues. Germline V lookup: CDR1 SGHTA, CDR2 FQGNSA. DNA for the CDR3: TGTGCCAGCAGCTTAACCGGGACAGGGTTTGGGGCCAACGTCCTGACTTTC. Its protein product is CASSLTGTGFGANVLTF.

This chain connects TRBV2 to TRBJ2-5; the match to TRBD1 covers 8 bases. The CDR3 length is 16 residues. Trimming took 3 bases from V and 2 from J; bases not matched to a gene: 8. Germline CDR1 SNHLY, CDR2 FYNNEI. The CDR3 DNA reads as TGTGCCAGCAGTGAGGCGCGCAGGGGGCGACAAGAGACCCAGTACTTC. It translates to CASSEARRGRQETQYF.

This clone was detected only a few times. The chain joins TRBV6-1 to TRBJ2-5; 11 nucleotides agree with TRBD2. This CDR3 comprises 15 residues. CDR1 is MNHNS, CDR2 SASEGT, per germline. The V gene end was trimmed by 3 bases and the J gene end by 4 bases; junction bases not matched to a gene: 4. The CDR3 nucleotides are TGTGCCAGCAGTGAGGCTAGCGGGGGGTCAGAGACCCAGTACTTC. As protein: CASSEASGGSETQYF.

The J gene is TRBJ1-2, the V gene TRBV30; TRBD1 matches 7 bases. CDR1 is GTSNPN and CDR2 is SVGIG in the germline V gene (reference sequence). The trim removed 2 bases at V and 0 bases at J, leaving 6 bases unmatched. This CDR3 spans 15 amino acids. As DNA, the CDR3 is TGTGCCTGGAGTACAGGGACAGAGACTAACTATGGCTACACCTTC. This gives the protein CAWSTGTETNYGYTF.

The J gene is TRBJ2-1, the V gene TRBV28, with 8 positions matching TRBD2. This CDR3 contains 15 residues. Germline values: CDR1 MDHEN, CDR2 SYDVKM. The V and J ends lost 4 bases and 2 bases, in that order; junction bases with no gene match: 4. The CDR3 loop is CASSSAGEPYNEQFF. DNA of the CDR3: TGTGCCAGCAGTTCAGCGGGAGAACCCTACAATGAGCAGTTCTTC.

This sequence joins TRBV13 and TRBJ2-7, with 14 bases matching TRBD2. Germline V gene lookup returns CDR1 PRHDT and CDR2 FYEKMQ (reference sequence). The CDR3 runs to 15 residues. After removal of 5 bases from V and 3 bases from J, the junction contained 3 bases not matched to a gene. As DNA, the CDR3 is TGTGCCAGCAGCCAAGGGACTAGCGGGGGCTACGAGCAGTACTTC. Residues: CASSQGTSGGYEQYF.